A single sample gave rise to the 29 T cell receptor beta chains below, sequenced in a study of blood T cell repertoires in COVID-19. Sequencing used immunoSEQ multiplex PCR; TCRdb keeps in-frame clones, though not all of them. There are 250,000 to 300,000 clones in the sample; over 75% occur only once, and approximately 2% lies in the top ten. The sample taken for sequencing was PBMCs or T cells enriched from blood (not recorded which). The source is a woman in her forties or fifties who had recovered from COVID-19.

The chain joins TRBV11-3 to TRBJ2-7; D is ambiguous. The CDR3 spans 13 residues. Germline CDR1 reads SGHNT; CDR2 reads YENEEA. V gave up 5 bases and J gave up 5 bases, with 13 bases separating them. CDR3 region: CASSPPAIDEQYF. The CDR3 coding sequence is TGTGCCAGCAGCCCCCCCGCTATAGACGAGCAGTACTTC. The whole variable domain, filled in from reference TRBV11-3 and TRBJ2-7, reads EAGVVQSPRYKIIEKKQPVAFWCNPISGHNTLYWYLQNLGQGPELLIRYENEEAVDDSQLPKDRFSAERLKGVDSTLKIQPAELGDSAVYLCASSPPAIDEQYFGPGTRLTVT.

The chain joins TRBV5-1 to TRBJ2-4; TRBD2 agrees at 10 bases. V was pared by 0 bases and J by 8 bases, with 11 bases of the junction left unmatched. There are 17 residues in the CDR3. Germline values: CDR1 SGHRS, CDR2 YFSETQ. The CDR3 DNA reads TGCGCCAGCAGCTTGGAATACAGCGGGAGGGCCGGAGACATTCAGTACTTC. Residues: CASSLEYSGRAGDIQYF.

This chain joins TRBV4-1 and TRBJ2-5, with TRBD2 matching over 7 bases. The J segment lost 1 base and the V segment lost 1 base, leaving 0 bases of the junction unmatched. This CDR3 region has 14 residues. Germline CDR1 reads MGHRA; CDR2 reads YSYEKL. The DNA for the CDR3 is TGCGCCAGCAGCCAAGGACTAGCCCAAGAGACCCAGTACTTC. Its protein is CASSQGLAQETQYF.

This clone came up once. This chain connects TRBV7-9 to TRBJ2-3; 9 nucleotides line up with TRBD2. The trim removed 5 bases at V and 1 base at J, leaving 16 bases unmatched. Germline V gives CDR1 SEHNR, CDR2 FQNEAQ (reference sequence). The CDR3 extends over 19 amino acids. CDR3 sequence: CASSRHPPGLASRTDTQYF. The CDR3 DNA sequence: TGTGCCAGCAGCCGACACCCACCGGGACTAGCTAGCCGCACAGATACGCAGTATTTT. Together with reference TRBV7-9 and TRBJ2-3, the CDR3 gives the full variable domain: DTGVSQNPRHKITKRGQNVTFRCDPISEHNRLYWYRQTLGQGPEFLTYFQNEAQLEKSRLLSDRFSAERPKGSFSTLEIQRTEQGDSAMYLCASSRHPPGLASRTDTQYFGPGTRLTVL.

This chain links TRBV9 with TRBJ2-1, with 11 nucleotides matching TRBD1. V lost 0 bases to trimming and J lost 12 bases; unmatched junction nucleotides: 17. The CDR3 extends over 18 amino acids. CDR1 and CDR2 from the germline V gene are SGDLS and YYNGEE. For the CDR3, the DNA is TGTGCCAGCAGCGTAGGCTTCCTGGACAGGGGGCGACGGGACGGGCAGTTCTTC. Translating it yields CASSVGFLDRGRRDGQFF.

For this clone: Other DNA sequences in the sample encode the same CDR3. The V gene is TRBV15, the J gene TRBJ1-3, with 10 nucleotides matching TRBD1. In germline, CDR1 is LNHNV, CDR2 YYDKDF (reference sequence). The CDR3 has 15 residues. Trimming cost V 3 bases and J 1 base; bases outside gene matches: 0. The CDR3 protein is CATSRDRGSGNTIYF. As DNA, the CDR3 is TGTGCCACCAGCAGGGACAGGGGGTCTGGAAACACCATATATTTT.

This chain connects TRBV11-2 to TRBJ2-1; 13 nucleotides align to TRBD2. The CDR3 has 16 amino acids. The V segment lost 2 bases and the J segment 8 bases; nucleotides outside the gene matches: 6. Germline V lookup: CDR1 SGHAT, CDR2 FQNNGV. CDR3 amino acids: CASSLQLAGGFDEQFF. CDR3 in DNA: TGTGCCAGCAGCTTACAACTAGCGGGAGGGTTCGATGAGCAGTTCTTC.

The chain links TRBV6-5 to TRBJ1-2, with a tentative D call TRBD1 (5 bases). The germline V gene encodes CDR1 MNHEY and CDR2 SVGAGI. The germline V and J ends were trimmed by 0 bases and 7 bases, with 12 bases remaining between them. This CDR3 has 14 residues. CDR3 residues: CASSYSMQGSGYTF. CDR3 coding DNA: TGTGCCAGCAGTTACTCGATGCAGGGATCTGGCTACACCTTC.

This clone was detected a few times. J is TRBJ2-1 and V is TRBV18, with TRBD2 matching over 10 bases. The CDR3 loop spans 19 amino acids. J gave up 0 bases and V 1 base, and 9 bases lay outside the gene matches. Germline V CDR1 and CDR2: KGHSH, LQKENI. CDR3 in DNA: TGTGCCAGCTCACCACAAAGCCTAGCGGGGGTAATCTCCTACAATGAGCAGTTCTTC. This codes for CASSPQSLAGVISYNEQFF.

The rearrangement uses TRBV3-1 (or the pseudogene TRBV3-2) and TRBJ2-5; D may be TRBD2 (6 bases). Germline V gives CDR1 LGHDT, CDR2 YNNKEL (reference sequence). The V gene lost 2 bases and the J gene lost 3 bases, with 13 bases spanning the gap. The CDR3 consists of 15 residues. This CDR3 is CASSQPGTWEETQYF. Here the CDR3 DNA reads TGTGCCAGCAGCCAACCCGGGACTTGGGAAGAGACCCAGTACTTC.

For this clone: The identical CDR3 is also encoded by other nucleotide sequences in the sample. The rearrangement links TRBV7-9 to TRBJ1-5; unclear D gene. The CDR3 extends over 15 amino acids. Trimming cost V 3 bases and J 1 base, with 10 bases left between them. Germline assignment: CDR1 SEHNR and CDR2 FQNEAQ (reference sequence). The CDR3 DNA reads TGTGCCAGCAGCTTGGAGGGAGGAAGCAATCAGCCCCAGCATTTT. Translation: CASSLEGGSNQPQHF.

The chain employs TRBV5-1 and TRBJ2-2, with D unresolved. The CDR3 is 14 residues long. Trimming removed 3 bases at V and 0 bases at J, with 6 bases between. CDR1 and CDR2 (germline): SGHRS, YFSETQ. CDR3 DNA sequence: TGCGCCAGCAGCTCCCTTTCGAACACCGGGGAGCTGTTTTTT. Amino acid sequence: CASSSLSNTGELFF.

This chain uses TRBV27 with TRBJ1-5, with 7 bases that match TRBD1. V trimming: 6 bases; J trimming: 2 bases; junction bases outside the gene matches: 13. The CDR3 sequence is 17 residues long. Germline-derived CDR1 and CDR2 are MNHEY and SMNVEV (reference sequence). The CDR3 reads CASRPDREVRRNQPQHF. CDR3 sequence (DNA): TGTGCCAGCAGACCCGACAGGGAGGTGCGACGCAATCAGCCCCAGCATTTT.

The chain employs TRBV6-5 and TRBJ2-4; 8 positions match TRBD1. CDR1 is MNHEY and CDR2 is SVGAGI in the germline V gene. CDR3 size: 13 residues. After removal of 6 bases from V and 8 bases from J, the junction contained 6 bases not matched to a gene. The CDR3 sequence: CASSETGVDIQYF. CDR3 DNA sequence: TGTGCCAGCAGCGAGACAGGGGTGGACATTCAGTACTTC.

The CDR3 DNA reads TGCGCCAGCAGCTCGGGGGTAGTAGTCTCCTACAATGAGCAGTTCTTC. Protein product: CASSSGVVVSYNEQFF. The rearrangement uses TRBV5-1 and TRBJ2-1; D is possibly TRBD2 (6 bases). Germline V gene data show CDR1 as SGHRS and CDR2 as YFSETQ. V was trimmed by 3 bases and J by 0 bases, leaving 13 bases between them. The CDR3 is made up of 16 amino acids.

The chain recombines TRBV5-1 with TRBJ1-4; D remains ambiguous. The CDR3 sequence is 15 residues long. V lost 0 bases and J lost 8, with 14 bases in between. Per germline, CDR1 SGHRS and CDR2 YFSETQ. The CDR3 reads CASSLVPNPGEKLFF. As DNA, the CDR3 is TGCGCCAGCAGCTTGGTACCCAACCCGGGGGAAAAACTGTTTTTT.

The V and J genes are TRBV7-6 and TRBJ2-2; 8 bases are shared with TRBD1. In germline, CDR1 is SGHVS, CDR2 FNYEAQ. The V and J ends lost 1 base and 7 bases, in that order; junction bases with no gene match: 5. The CDR3 length is 15 residues. This CDR3 reads CASSLGQGANGELFF. The CDR3 DNA reads TGTGCCAGCAGCTTAGGCCAGGGGGCCAACGGGGAGCTGTTTTTT.

The chain combines TRBV10-1 with TRBJ1-6; D is possibly TRBD1 (5 bases). Germline V gives CDR1 WNHNN, CDR2 SYGVQD (reference sequence). This CDR3 region has 13 residues. The V end lost 8 bases, the J end lost 1 base, and 6 bases lay between the germline ends. Here the CDR3 DNA reads TGCGCCAGCCGGGGGTCCTATAATTCACCCCTCCACTTT. Encoded protein: CASRGSYNSPLHF.

The rearrangement uses TRBV29-1 and TRBJ2-7; D is possibly TRBD2 (5 bases). V was clipped by 4 bases and J by 6 bases, with 10 bases between them. CDR3 length: 11 residues. Germline V gene data show CDR1 as SQVTM and CDR2 as ANQGSEA. The CDR3 DNA follows: TGCAGCGTTGGCGAGGGTCGCGAGCAGTACTTC. As protein: CSVGEGREQYF.

V and J are TRBV7-2 and TRBJ2-7, with 11 bases identical to TRBD2. This CDR3 has 15 amino acids. Trimming took 1 base from V and 6 from J; bases not matched to a gene: 5. CDR1 is SGHTA, CDR2 FQGNSA, per germline. CDR3 nucleotides: TGTGCCAGCAGCTTAGGACTAGCGGGAATCGGCGAGCAGTACTTC. Protein product: CASSLGLAGIGEQYF.

This clone was found a few times. The V gene is TRBV5-1, the J gene TRBJ2-7; 9 positions match TRBD1. This CDR3 has 16 amino acids. V lost 4 bases and J lost 2; bases outside the gene matches: 10. Germline CDR1 and CDR2: SGHRS and YFSETQ. DNA for the CDR3: TGCGCCAGCAGCCCAACCGACAGGGGGGCCGCCTACGAGCAGTACTTC. It codes for CASSPTDRGAAYEQYF.

The chain recombines TRBV18 with TRBJ1-2; 8 bases agree with TRBD1. Trimming took 2 bases from V and 4 from J; bases not matched to a gene: 3. The V gene's germline CDR1 is KGHSH and CDR2 LQKENI. This CDR3 has 14 residues. The CDR3 protein is CASSPSGGSYGYTF. Here the CDR3 DNA reads TGTGCCAGCTCACCATCAGGGGGCTCCTATGGCTACACCTTC. The full variable domain, its missing parts supplied by reference TRBV18 and TRBJ1-2, is NAGVMQNPRHLVRRRGQEARLRCSPMKGHSHVYWYRQLPEEGLKFMVYLQKENIIDESGMPKERFSAEFPKEGPSILRIQQVVRGDSAAYFCASSPSGGSYGYTFGSGTRLTVV.

The table lists this clone with a count of one. The genes are TRBV19 and TRBJ1-2; no clear D gene. CDR3 size: 12 residues. The germline CDR1 and CDR2 sequences are LNHDA and SQIVND (reference sequence). Between the trimmed V and J ends, which lost 10 bases and 8 bases, there was a span of 17 bases. CDR3 amino acids: CATSRSEAGYTF. The CDR3, as DNA: TGTGCCACCTCGAGGAGTGAGGCGGGCTACACCTTC. Combining the CDR3 with reference TRBV19 and TRBJ1-2 gives the whole variable domain DGGITQSPKYLFRKEGQNVTLSCEQNLNHDAMYWYRQDPGQGLRLIYYSQIVNDFQKGDIAEGYSVSREKKESFPLTVTSAQKNPTAFYLCATSRSEAGYTFGSGTRLTVV.

This chain uses TRBV7-9 with TRBJ2-7; TRBD1 aligns across 8 bases. The CDR3 covers 14 residues. With V trimmed by 3 bases and J by 5 bases, 6 bases remained unmatched. Germline loops: CDR1 SEHNR, CDR2 FQNEAQ (reference sequence). Written as DNA, the CDR3 is TGTGCCAGCAGCTTTCAGGGGGCAGGTGACGAGCAGTACTTC. Translated: CASSFQGAGDEQYF.

This clone showed up just once. The rearrangement uses TRBV6-5 and TRBJ1-3, with TRBD1 identical over 7 bases. Per germline, CDR1 MNHEY and CDR2 SVGAGI. After removal of 5 bases from V and 4 bases from J, the junction contained 2 bases not matched to a gene. The length of the CDR3 is 13 residues. As DNA, the CDR3 is TGTGCCAGCAGTCCGACAGGGGGAAACACCATATATTTT. Its protein product is CASSPTGGNTIYF.

The chain couples TRBV4-1 to TRBJ2-2; 10 bases are a match to TRBD2. Germline assignment: CDR1 MGHRA and CDR2 YSYEKL. The CDR3 extends over 18 amino acids. The ends lost 0 bases at V and 0 bases at J; junction bases unmatched: 4. The CDR3 spells CASSQEGLAPANTGELFF. The CDR3 DNA is TGCGCCAGCAGCCAAGAGGGACTAGCGCCCGCGAACACCGGGGAGCTGTTTTTT.

The chain links TRBV30 to TRBJ1-1; no clear D gene. CDR1 is GTSNPN, CDR2 SVGIG, per germline (reference sequence). The V and J ends lost 2 bases and 0 bases respectively, with 10 bases between them. The CDR3 spans 14 residues. CDR3 in DNA: TGTGCCTGGAGTCACGGAGCCGTGAACACTGAAGCTTTCTTT. Encoded protein: CAWSHGAVNTEAFF. Drawing the rest from reference TRBV30 and TRBJ1-1, the complete variable domain is SQTIHQWPATLVQPVGSPLSLECTVEGTSNPNLYWYRQAAGRGLQLLFYSVGIGQISSEVPQNLSASRPQDRQFILSSKKLLLSDSGFYLCAWSHGAVNTEAFFGQGTRLTVV.

The V gene is TRBV10-1, the J gene TRBJ2-7; 7 nucleotides align to TRBD1. CDR3 size: 14 residues. The ends lost 5 bases at V and 6 bases at J; junction bases unmatched: 10. Germline-derived CDR1 and CDR2 are WNHNN and SYGVQD (reference sequence). The CDR3 here is CASSRREGAGEQYF. CDR3 sequence (DNA): TGCGCCAGCAGTAGGCGAGAGGGGGCTGGCGAGCAGTACTTC.

The V and J genes are TRBV3-1 (or the pseudogene TRBV3-2) and TRBJ1-2, with D possibly TRBD1 on 6 matching bases. Germline V gene lookup returns CDR1 LGHDT and CDR2 YNNKEL (reference sequence). The length of the CDR3 is 15 residues. The V and J ends lost 0 bases and 4 bases respectively, with 12 bases between them. The CDR3 here is CASSQDLQGTYGYTF. The CDR3 nucleotides read TGTGCCAGCAGCCAAGACCTACAGGGTACCTATGGCTACACCTTC.